One sample yielded the 26 T cell receptor beta chains listed below, sequenced in a study of technical replicates of blood from a handful of donors. Using immunoSEQ multiplex PCR, the repertoire was profiled, and TCRdb retains in-frame clones only, with some absent. Of about 49,000 clones in the sample, 80% to 95% were seen once. Sequencing was performed on PBMCs. These receptors originate from a human donor in good health. Some clones in this sample may be carry-over from other donors' samples.

The CDR3 nucleotides read TGCAGTGCTATTGCGGGGCAGACCCAGTACTTC. Translated, it gives CSAIAGQTQYF. The V and J genes are TRBV20-1 and TRBJ2-5; weak D call: TRBD2 (6 bases). This CDR3 is built from 11 residues. The V gene's germline CDR1 is DFQATT and CDR2 SNEGSKA (reference sequence). The V end lost 4 bases, the J end lost 6 bases, and 9 bases lay between the germline ends.

The chain joins TRBV6-5 to TRBJ1-1, with D hard to call. V lost 0 bases and J lost 1, with 6 bases in between. CDR1 and CDR2 from the germline V gene are MNHEY and SVGAGI. This CDR3 spans 14 amino acids. CDR3 amino acids: CASSYSTGNTEAFF. The CDR3 bases are TGTGCCAGCAGTTACTCGACGGGGAACACTGAAGCTTTCTTT.

The genes are TRBV7-2 and TRBJ2-2; maybe TRBD2 (5 bases). V lost 5 bases and J lost 1, with 11 bases in between. There are 15 residues in the CDR3. Germline-derived CDR1 and CDR2 are SGHTA and FQGNSA. The CDR3 bases are TGTGCCAGCAGCCTACGACGGGGGAACACCGGGGAGCTGTTTTTT. Protein sequence: CASSLRRGNTGELFF.

This clone came up a few times. The CDR3 DNA sequence: TGCGCCAGCAGCTCCGGGACAGGAGATAACTATGGCTACACCTTC. Translating gives CASSSGTGDNYGYTF. V usage is TRBV5-1 and J usage is TRBJ1-2, with TRBD1 matching 8 bases. The V gene's germline CDR1 is SGHRS and CDR2 YFSETQ. The CDR3 loop spans 15 amino acids. The trim removed 3 bases at V and 1 base at J, leaving 5 bases unmatched.

The chain combines TRBV7-2 with TRBJ1-2; 9 positions agree with TRBD1. Germline V gene sequence: CDR1 SGHTA, CDR2 FQGNSA. The CDR3 contains 15 residues. Trimming at V came to 5 bases and at J to 5 bases, leaving 9 bases not matched to a gene. DNA of the CDR3: TGTGCCAGCAGCCCCTCCGGGACAGGGTTTTATGGCTACACCTTC. This codes for CASSPSGTGFYGYTF. Supplemented by reference TRBV7-2 and TRBJ1-2, the full variable domain reads GAGVSQSPSNKVTEKGKDVELRCDPISGHTALYWYRQSLGQGLEFLIYFQGNSAPDKSGLPSDRFSAERTGGSVSTLTIQRTQQEDSAVYLCASSPSGTGFYGYTFGSGTRLTVV.

This clone was found once. This chain links TRBV5-4 with TRBJ2-3; 9 nucleotides line up with TRBD1. Unmatched junction bases numbered 5, after V lost 2 bases and J lost 4 bases. This CDR3 contains 15 residues. From germline, CDR1 is SGHNT and CDR2 YYREEE (reference sequence). In DNA, the CDR3 is TGTGCCAGCAGCTTAGGACAGGGGTTGTCAGATACGCAGTATTTT. This encodes CASSLGQGLSDTQYF. Supplemented by reference TRBV5-4 and TRBJ2-3, the full variable domain reads ETGVTQSPTHLIKTRGQQVTLRCSSQSGHNTVSWYQQALGQGPQFIFQYYREEENGRGNFPPRFSGLQFPNYSSELNVNALELDDSALYLCASSLGQGLSDTQYFGPGTRLTVL.

The V gene is TRBV4-1, the J gene TRBJ1-1; possible D gene TRBD1, 5 bases. Trimming shortened V by 5 bases and J by 2 bases, and 21 bases separated the two germline ends. Germline-derived CDR1 and CDR2 are MGHRA and YSYEKL. The CDR3 has 17 amino acids. CDR3: CASSARRLTDPNTEAFF. CDR3 DNA sequence: TGCGCCAGCAGCGCCCGCCGCCTGACAGATCCTAACACTGAAGCTTTCTTT.

This chain joins TRBV2 and TRBJ2-2; 10 bases match TRBD2. CDR1 and CDR2 from the germline V gene are SNHLY and FYNNEI. V was clipped by 8 bases and J by 6 bases; unmatched bases: 12. This CDR3 is built from 16 residues. The CDR3: CASLRSSGRTSGELFF. The CDR3 DNA follows: TGTGCCAGCCTTCGATCTAGCGGGAGAACGTCCGGGGAGCTGTTTTTT.

This chain uses TRBV7-8 with TRBJ2-7; D is possibly TRBD2 (5 bases). Trimming removed 6 bases at V and 2 bases at J, with 14 bases between. CDR3 length: 14 residues. Germline V gene sequence: CDR1 SGHVS, CDR2 FQNEAQ. CDR3 DNA: TGTGCCAGCAGAAGAACCGGGATGGCCTACGAGCAGTACTTC. Its protein is CASRRTGMAYEQYF. Using reference TRBV7-8 and TRBJ2-7 for the parts outside the CDR3, the full variable domain is GAGVSQSPRYKVAKRGQDVALRCDPISGHVSLFWYQQALGQGPEFLTYFQNEAQLDKSGLPSDRFFAERPEGSVSTLKIQRTQQEDSAVYLCASRRTGMAYEQYFGPGTRLTVT.

This chain uses TRBV4-3 with TRBJ2-7; tentatively, D is TRBD1 (5 bases). V was trimmed by 0 bases and J by 7 bases, leaving 13 bases between them. The V gene's germline CDR1 is LGHNA and CDR2 YSLEER. CDR3 length: 14 amino acids. CDR3 sequence: CASSQDRGMGEQYF. The DNA for the CDR3 is TGCGCCAGCAGCCAAGATAGGGGCATGGGAGAGCAGTACTTC.

The chain carries TRBV30 and TRBJ2-5; 7 nucleotides align to TRBD2. CDR1 is GTSNPN and CDR2 is SVGIG in the germline V gene (reference sequence). Trimming removed 0 bases from V and 3 bases from J; junction bases left unmatched: 7. The CDR3 runs to 15 residues. CDR3 sequence reads: CAWSVGLADKETQYF. In DNA form, the CDR3 reads TGTGCCTGGAGTGTAGGGCTAGCGGATAAAGAGACCCAGTACTTC.

Of note for this clone: This sample also contains other DNA sequences that code for the same CDR3. The chain joins TRBV12-5 to TRBJ2-3; 10 positions match TRBD2. The CDR3 spans 15 residues. V shed 5 bases and J 1 base; nucleotides not matched to a gene: 3. The V gene's germline CDR1 is LGHNT and CDR2 FRNRAP. CDR3 sequence: CASGPGLAGTDTQYF. For the CDR3, the DNA is TGTGCTAGTGGTCCCGGACTAGCGGGCACAGATACGCAGTATTTT.

CDR3 sequence reads: CASSPGDRPYEQYF. In nucleotides, the CDR3 is TGTGCCAGCAGCCCAGGGGACAGACCCTACGAGCAGTACTTC. The chain uses TRBV11-2 and TRBJ2-7; TRBD1 aligns across 7 bases. With 5 bases clipped from V and 2 bases from J, the junction kept 6 bases outside the gene matches. The CDR3 loop spans 14 amino acids. In germline, CDR1 is SGHAT, CDR2 FQNNGV.

This clone counts as medium-sized. The rearrangement uses TRBV9 and TRBJ2-1; D is perhaps TRBD1 (6 bases). Germline CDR1 reads SGDLS; CDR2 reads YYNGEE. Trimming took 3 bases from V and 9 from J, leaving 28 bases between them. The CDR3 extends over 18 amino acids. The CDR3 bases are TGTGCCAGCAGCGACGCCGCCGCAGGGGCTAGAAGGCGCGGTGAGCAGTTCTTC. It codes for CASSDAAAGARRRGEQFF.

V and J are TRBV27 and TRBJ1-5; TRBD1 might be the D (6 bases). V was pared by 5 bases and J by 0 bases, with 17 bases between. The CDR3 runs to 17 residues. Per the germline V gene, CDR1 is MNHEY and CDR2 is SMNVEV (reference sequence). CDR3 loop: CASSPRGGGYSNQPQHF. CDR3 nucleotides: TGTGCCAGCAGTCCCAGGGGAGGGGGGTATAGCAATCAGCCCCAGCATTTT.

The chain links TRBV30 to TRBJ2-1, with D perhaps TRBD1 (6 bases). This CDR3 contains 14 residues. Between the trimmed V and J ends, which lost 3 bases and 4 bases, there was a span of 13 bases. The germline V gene has CDR1 GTSNPN and CDR2 SVGIG (reference sequence). The CDR3 DNA is TGTGCCTGGAGGGCAGGGGTTCGGTACAATGAGCAGTTCTTC. Amino acid sequence: CAWRAGVRYNEQFF.

The chain couples TRBV6-1 to TRBJ1-5; TRBD1 agrees at 8 bases. This CDR3 is 15 amino acids long. Trimming at V came to 1 base and at J to 4 bases, leaving 3 bases not matched to a gene. The germline CDR1 and CDR2 sequences are MNHNS and SASEGT. The CDR3 DNA follows: TGTGCCAGCAGTGAAGTGACAGGGGTTAATCAGCCCCAGCATTTT. The encoded protein is CASSEVTGVNQPQHF.

The rearrangement links TRBV19 to TRBJ2-5, with D maybe TRBD2 (6 bases). CDR3 length: 16 residues. Per germline, CDR1 LNHDA and CDR2 SQIVND (reference sequence). Between the trimmed V and J ends, which lost 1 base and 1 base, there was a span of 13 bases. CDR3 residues: CASSIGPSARQETQYF. The DNA of the CDR3 is TGTGCCAGTAGTATAGGTCCTAGCGCACGCCAAGAGACCCAGTACTTC.

The chain combines TRBV27 with TRBJ2-7; 12 bases are a match to TRBD1. The germline gives CDR1 MNHEY, CDR2 SMNVEV (reference sequence). J gave up 2 bases and V 6 bases, and 2 bases lay outside the gene matches. The CDR3 spans 14 residues. CDR3 region: CASRGQGAPYEQYF. The CDR3 nucleotides are TGTGCCAGCAGGGGACAGGGGGCCCCCTACGAGCAGTACTTC.

The rearrangement links TRBV27 to TRBJ2-7; D might be TRBD2 (6 bases). There are 13 residues in the CDR3. Trimming stripped 8 bases from V and 4 bases from J, with 15 bases between. The germline CDR1 and CDR2 sequences are MNHEY and SMNVEV (reference sequence). The CDR3 coding sequence is TGTGCCAGCTACGGGGACTTTGGGTACGAGCAGTACTTC. It codes for CASYGDFGYEQYF.

The table lists this clone with a count of one. The J gene is TRBJ2-3, the V gene TRBV19, with 8 bases lining up with TRBD2. Trimming cost V 6 bases and J 3 bases; bases outside gene matches: 11. CDR1 is LNHDA, CDR2 SQIVND, per germline (reference sequence). This CDR3 is 16 amino acids long. The CDR3 DNA reads as TGTGCCAGTAGGCCCCCCAGCGGGGGAGGGACAGATACGCAGTATTTT. Its protein is CASRPPSGGGTDTQYF.

V usage is TRBV7-9 and J usage is TRBJ2-7; 7 positions match TRBD1. The CDR3 loop spans 16 amino acids. Unmatched junction bases numbered 13, after V lost 5 bases and J lost 3 bases. Per the germline V gene, CDR1 is SEHNR and CDR2 is FQNEAQ (reference sequence). This CDR3 is CASSPRVGGPFYEQYF. CDR3 sequence (DNA): TGTGCCAGCAGCCCTCGTGTAGGGGGCCCTTTCTACGAGCAGTACTTC.

The gene calls are TRBV5-1 and TRBJ1-1; 7 bases are shared with TRBD1. V shed 6 bases, J shed 3 bases, and the junction held 5 bases outside the gene matches. The CDR3 spans 13 residues. Germline V gene sequence: CDR1 SGHRS, CDR2 YFSETQ. Written as DNA, the CDR3 is TGCGCCAGCACGGGACAGACAGACACTGAAGCTTTCTTT. Translating gives CASTGQTDTEAFF.

This chain joins TRBV5-4 and TRBJ1-5, with D uncertain. Germline CDR1 is SGHNT and CDR2 is YYREEE (reference sequence). The CDR3 covers 15 residues. Trimming cost V 0 bases and J 6 bases, with 13 bases left between them. This CDR3 is CASSLDPGLGQPQHF. CDR3 in DNA: TGTGCCAGCAGCTTGGATCCGGGTCTAGGTCAGCCCCAGCATTTT.

V and J are TRBV30 and TRBJ1-2; 8 bases are shared with TRBD1. V was pared by 5 bases and J by 4 bases, with 3 bases of the junction left unmatched. There are 12 residues in the CDR3. Germline loops: CDR1 GTSNPN, CDR2 SVGIG (reference sequence). This CDR3 is CAWDRGGYGYTF. CDR3 nucleotides: TGTGCCTGGGACAGGGGAGGCTATGGCTACACCTTC.

V is TRBV4-2 and J is TRBJ2-2; 8 nucleotides agree with TRBD2. The CDR3 is made up of 17 amino acids. V lost 6 bases to trimming and J lost 3 bases; unmatched junction nucleotides: 12. Germline V lookup: CDR1 LGHNA, CDR2 YNFKEQ. The CDR3 region is CASRPRAASGHTGELFF. The CDR3 DNA is TGTGCCAGCAGACCAAGAGCCGCTAGCGGGCACACCGGGGAGCTGTTTTTT.